Following are 22 T cell receptor beta chains from one sample sequenced in a study of T cells expressing NK-cell markers. TCRdb re-called the 5' RACE reads and gives one entry per CDR3 protein, without DNA. The sample data list fewer than 400,000 distinct CDR3 sequences. Sequenced input: blood T cells: a sorted CD56 or NKG2C T cell subset, CD4+ or CD8+ T cells, or bulk PBMC T cells (not recorded which). Source of these receptors: a man aged 18 to 69 in good health.

The rearrangement joins TRBV28 to TRBJ1-3. From germline, CDR1 is MDHEN and CDR2 SYDVKM. This CDR3 has 13 amino acids. The CDR3 reads CASSLKTPNTIYF.

The V gene is TRBV6-1, the J gene TRBJ2-2. CDR3 length equals 11 residues. Germline values: CDR1 MNHNS, CDR2 SASEGT. CDR3 residues: CASLEVWELFF.

The chain joins TRBV27 to TRBJ2-3; there is no DNA to check the TCRdb D call of TRBD2. Germline CDR1 is MNHEY and CDR2 is SMNVEV (reference sequence). CDR3 length equals 15 residues. The CDR3 sequence is CASSPFISQEDTQYF.

This CDR3 reads CASRRRDTAGDEQYF. The rearrangement links TRBV11-2 to TRBJ2-7; TCRdb outputs TRBD1, but without DNA this stays unchecked. This CDR3 region has 15 residues. Germline lookup yields CDR1 SGHAT and CDR2 FQNNGV.

This sequence joins TRBV6-5 and TRBJ2-5; the TRBD1 assignment by TCRdb is unverifiable without DNA. The germline V gene encodes CDR1 MNHEY and CDR2 SVGAGI. The CDR3 consists of 15 residues. The CDR3 here is CASSYLGQPQETQYF.

V is TRBV20-1 and J is TRBJ1-2; TCRdb's D gene call, TRBD1, goes unchecked for lack of DNA. Per germline, CDR1 DFQATT and CDR2 SNEGSKA (reference sequence). The CDR3 length is 16 residues. The CDR3 protein is CSAEKRGQGVSYGYTF.

The chain uses TRBV12-3 or TRBV12-4 and TRBJ2-1; TCRdb returns TRBD2, unconfirmable since there is no DNA. The CDR3 covers 14 residues. The CDR3: CASTGTSGYNEQFF.

The CDR3 reads CASSVVRVHEQYF. The rearrangement links TRBV9 to TRBJ2-7; with no DNA, the TCRdb D assignment of TRBD1 cannot be verified. The CDR3 has 13 amino acids. Germline V gene sequence: CDR1 SGDLS, CDR2 YYNGEE.

This chain uses TRBV12-3 or TRBV12-4 with TRBJ2-4. CDR3 length: 16 residues. The CDR3 protein is CASSFRRLSAKNIQYF.

This sequence joins TRBV20-1 and TRBJ2-3; the D gene TCRdb calls, TRBD1, cannot be checked with no DNA. Germline CDR1 and CDR2: DFQATT and SNEGSKA (reference sequence). This CDR3 has 16 residues. The CDR3 loop is CSASGLGGPSTDTQYF.

The chain has TRBV24-1 and TRBJ2-2; TCRdb's D gene call, TRBD1, goes unchecked for lack of DNA. This CDR3 contains 14 residues. From germline, CDR1 is KGHDR and CDR2 SFDVKD. CDR3: CATSPGENTGELFF.

This sequence joins TRBV14 and TRBJ1-6; TCRdb picks TRBD1, but there is no DNA to check that call. Germline V gene data show CDR1 as SGHDN and CDR2 as FVKESK. This CDR3 contains 16 residues. CDR3: CASSPMGHNYNSPLHF. Full variable domain (missing parts from reference TRBV14 and TRBJ1-6): EAGVTQFPSHSVIEKGQTVTLRCDPISGHDNLYWYRRVMGKEIKFLLHFVKESKQDESGMPNNRFLAERTGGTYSTLKVQPAELEDSGVYFCASSPMGHNYNSPLHFGNGTRLTVT.

The genes are TRBV10-3 and TRBJ1-2; TCRdb's D call of TRBD1 is untestable without DNA. The CDR3 has 16 residues. Germline-derived CDR1 and CDR2 are ENHRY and SYGVKD. The CDR3 is CAISEGARKANYGYTF.

The chain employs TRBV29-1 and TRBJ1-2. This CDR3 is built from 13 residues. The V gene's germline CDR1 is SQVTM and CDR2 ANQGSEA. This CDR3 reads CSVDNRANYGYTF. The complete variable domain, with remaining parts taken from reference TRBV29-1 and TRBJ1-2, reads SAVISQKPSRDICQRGTSLTIQCQVDSQVTMMFWYRQQPGQSLTLIATANQGSEATYESGFVIDKFPISRPNLTFSTLTVSNMSPEDSSIYLCSVDNRANYGYTFGSGTRLTVV.

The rearrangement links TRBV11-2 to TRBJ2-6; no DNA is available, so the TRBD1 call from TCRdb remains unchecked. This CDR3 has 18 amino acids. The germline V gene has CDR1 SGHAT and CDR2 FQNNGV. The CDR3 sequence: CASSGGAGKSSGANVLTF.

The V call is TRBV4-2, the J call TRBJ1-2. The CDR3 has 14 amino acids. Germline V lookup: CDR1 LGHNA, CDR2 YNFKEQ. This chain's CDR3 is CASMDRVSNYGYTF.

V is TRBV2 and J is TRBJ2-7; the D call from TCRdb, TRBD2, cannot be confirmed without DNA. Germline CDR1 reads SNHLY; CDR2 reads FYNNEI. There are 18 residues in the CDR3. The CDR3 spells CASKRGTSGGAVPYEQYF.

This chain links TRBV11-3 with TRBJ1-1. The CDR3 length is 13 residues. The germline CDR1 and CDR2 sequences are SGHNT and YENEEA. CDR3 in amino acids: CASSLGKNTEAFF.

The chain joins TRBV11-1 to TRBJ2-1; the D gene TCRdb calls, TRBD1, cannot be checked with no DNA. From germline, CDR1 is SGHAT and CDR2 FQDESV (reference sequence). CDR3 length: 14 residues. The chain's CDR3 is CASSGDLKYNEQFF.

The J gene is TRBJ1-1, the V gene TRBV7-2. This CDR3 has 14 residues. The germline V gene has CDR1 SGHTA and CDR2 FQGNSA. The CDR3 is CASSLDKRRTEAFF.

This chain joins TRBV3-1 and TRBJ1-1. This CDR3 is 16 amino acids long. CDR1 is LGHDT and CDR2 is YNNKEL in the germline V gene (reference sequence). This chain's CDR3 is CASSQVSRRTNTEAFF.

This chain uses TRBV12-3 or TRBV12-4 with TRBJ1-1; absent DNA, TCRdb's TRBD1 call cannot be checked. The CDR3 runs to 14 residues. CDR3 loop: CASSPRDGTTEAFF.